Listed below are T cell receptor beta chains from one sample, sequenced in a study of beta chain features in type 1 diabetes. TCRdb keeps only in-frame clones here, not all; method: immunoSEQ multiplex PCR. In the table there are 250,000 or so clones, about 30% of which are singletons. Sequencing was performed on central memory CD4+ T cells from blood. All receptors derive from a man aged 25 to 40 in good health. Both conserved end residues are part of each CDR3. The D gene is left open where the match is weak. The listing skips clone size in some rows; elsewhere it reads once, few, many or a size class.

d_gene: TRBD1
abundance: few
v_gene: TRBV28
j_gene: TRBJ1-2
len: 15
CDR3nt: TGTGCCAGCAGGCCGACAGGGGTGGCTGACTATGGCTACACCTTC
CDR3aa: CASRPTGVADYGYTF

d_gene: TRBD1
abundance: few
v_gene: TRBV30
j_gene: TRBJ2-7
len: 15
CDR3nt: TGTGCCTGGGACCTTCCGGGACAGGGCTCCTACGAGCAGTACTTC
CDR3aa: CAWDLPGQGSYEQYF

d_gene: .
abundance: few
v_gene: TRBV6-5
j_gene: TRBJ2-5
len: 16
CDR3nt: TGTGCCAGCAGTTACTCGCCGTCGGGGGCCGGGGAGACCCAGTACTTC
CDR3aa: CASSYSPSGAGETQYF

d_gene: TRBD1
abundance: few
v_gene: TRBV15
j_gene: TRBJ2-7
len: 14
CDR3nt: TGTGCCACCCGGCCGGACAGGGTTATGGGAGAGCAGTACTTC
CDR3aa: CATRPDRVMGEQYF

d_gene: .
abundance: .
v_gene: TRBV27
j_gene: TRBJ2-7
len: 14
CDR3nt: TGTGCCAGCAGTTTAGCCGGAAGCTCCTACGAGCAGTACTTC
CDR3aa: CASSLAGSSYEQYF

d_gene: .
abundance: few
v_gene: TRBV7-2
j_gene: TRBJ1-2
len: 13
CDR3nt: TGTGCCAGCAGCTTATCTCGGGAAACTGGCTACACCTTC
CDR3aa: CASSLSRETGYTF

d_gene: TRBD1
abundance: .
v_gene: TRBV2
j_gene: TRBJ2-7
len: 15
CDR3nt: TGTGCCAGCAGCATACAGGGACAGGGGGCCTCCGAGCAGTACTTC
CDR3aa: CASSIQGQGASEQYF

d_gene: .
abundance: .
v_gene: TRBV4-3
j_gene: TRBJ2-1
len: 15
CDR3nt: TGCGCCAGCAGCCAAGATTGGTTTCGACAGACTGAGCAGTTCTTC
CDR3aa: CASSQDWFRQTEQFF

d_gene: .
abundance: few
v_gene: TRBV19
j_gene: TRBJ1-5
len: 13
CDR3nt: TGTGCCAGTAGTACGACGAAGAATCAGCCCCAGCATTTT
CDR3aa: CASSTTKNQPQHF

d_gene: .
abundance: few
v_gene: TRBV23-1
j_gene: TRBJ1-1
len: 14
CDR3nt: TGCGCCAGCAGTCATAGGGTGGGGGACACTGAAGCTTTCTTT
CDR3aa: CASSHRVGDTEAFF

d_gene: .
abundance: once
v_gene: TRBV9
j_gene: TRBJ1-5
len: 15
CDR3nt: TGTGCCAGCAGCGCCACACCGGACAGCAATCAGCCCCAGCATTTT
CDR3aa: CASSATPDSNQPQHF

d_gene: TRBD2
abundance: .
v_gene: TRBV28
j_gene: TRBJ2-1
len: 15
CDR3nt: TGTGCCAGCAGTTCCAGCGGGAATTTCTACAATGAGCAGTTCTTC
CDR3aa: CASSSSGNFYNEQFF

d_gene: TRBD1
abundance: .
v_gene: TRBV4-1
j_gene: TRBJ2-7
len: 15
CDR3nt: TGCGCCAGCAGCCAAGATAGGGACAGGGAAAGCGAGCAGTACTTC
CDR3aa: CASSQDRDRESEQYF

d_gene: .
abundance: few
v_gene: TRBV7-2
j_gene: TRBJ2-1
len: 12
CDR3nt: TGTGCCAGCAGCCCCCCCTTTAGTGAGCAGTTCTTC
CDR3aa: CASSPPFSEQFF

d_gene: .
abundance: few
v_gene: TRBV28
j_gene: TRBJ2-3
len: 16
CDR3nt: TGTGCCAGCAGTTTGGGGAGGAGGGGGCGAACAGATACGCAGTATTTT
CDR3aa: CASSLGRRGRTDTQYF

d_gene: .
abundance: .
v_gene: TRBV7-9
j_gene: TRBJ2-3
len: 15
CDR3nt: TGTGCCAGCAGCTTAGATTACGGGAGCACAGATACGCAGTATTTT
CDR3aa: CASSLDYGSTDTQYF

d_gene: TRBD1
abundance: few
v_gene: TRBV10-3
j_gene: TRBJ2-3
len: 16
CDR3nt: TGTGCCATCAGTTCCGGGACAGGGGTAGGCACAGATACGCAGTATTTT
CDR3aa: CAISSGTGVGTDTQYF

d_gene: .
abundance: .
v_gene: TRBV11-2
j_gene: TRBJ2-1
len: 13
CDR3nt: TGTGCCAGCAGCTTAGATAGGTCCCCCGAGCAGTTCTTC
CDR3aa: CASSLDRSPEQFF

d_gene: .
abundance: .
v_gene: TRBV27
j_gene: TRBJ2-6
len: 16
CDR3nt: TGTGCCAGCAGTGAATTGACCCAATCTGGGGCCAACGTCCTGACTTTC
CDR3aa: CASSELTQSGANVLTF

d_gene: TRBD1
abundance: few
v_gene: TRBV7-9
j_gene: TRBJ1-2
len: 19
CDR3nt: TGTGCCAGCAGCCCCCGCCGGGACAGAATCAAAAACGTCAACTATGGCTACACCTTC
CDR3aa: CASSPRRDRIKNVNYGYTF

d_gene: .
abundance: .
v_gene: TRBV30
j_gene: TRBJ1-3
len: 13
CDR3nt: TGTGCCGGGACCACAGTGGCTGGAAACACCATATATTTT
CDR3aa: CAGTTVAGNTIYF

d_gene: TRBD1
abundance: .
v_gene: TRBV29-1
j_gene: TRBJ1-2
len: 13
CDR3nt: TGCAGCGCCAAACAGGGGGCAGGTAATGGCTACACCTTC
CDR3aa: CSAKQGAGNGYTF

d_gene: .
abundance: few
v_gene: TRBV30
j_gene: TRBJ1-2
len: 13
CDR3nt: TGTGCCTGGAATACGAAAAAAGGGCGTGGCTACACCTTC
CDR3aa: CAWNTKKGRGYTF

d_gene: TRBD1
abundance: few
v_gene: TRBV29-1
j_gene: TRBJ1-2
len: 17
CDR3nt: TGCAGCGTTGAAGATTGGAGACAGGGAGTGGGAAACTATGGCTACACCTTC
CDR3aa: CSVEDWRQGVGNYGYTF

d_gene: .
abundance: few
v_gene: TRBV30
j_gene: TRBJ1-1
len: 14
CDR3nt: TGTGCCTGGACGTCCGAGGTGCCGAACACTGAAGCTTTCTTT
CDR3aa: CAWTSEVPNTEAFF

d_gene: .
abundance: few
v_gene: TRBV6-4
j_gene: TRBJ2-1
len: 15
CDR3nt: TGTGCCAGCAGTTCTCCATCGACACAAACGTGTGAGCAGTTCTTC
CDR3aa: CASSSPSTQTCEQFF

d_gene: TRBD1
abundance: few
v_gene: TRBV15
j_gene: TRBJ2-3
len: 18
CDR3nt: TGTGCCACCAGCACTACCTTCCGGGACAGGGGCCAAACAGATACGCAGTATTTT
CDR3aa: CATSTTFRDRGQTDTQYF

d_gene: .
abundance: .
v_gene: TRBV7-8
j_gene: TRBJ2-7
len: 16
CDR3nt: TGTGCCAGCAGTCGCCTAGGGCCGGAGAGCTCCTACGAGCAGTACTTC
CDR3aa: CASSRLGPESSYEQYF

d_gene: TRBD1
abundance: .
v_gene: TRBV9
j_gene: TRBJ2-1
len: 14
CDR3nt: TGTGCCAGCAGCGCTTACAGGGGGAGCAATGAGCAGTTCTTC
CDR3aa: CASSAYRGSNEQFF

d_gene: TRBD2
abundance: .
v_gene: TRBV7-9
j_gene: TRBJ2-1
len: 17
CDR3nt: TGTGCCAGCAGCTTTGGTAGCGGGGGGGAATACTACAATGAGCAGTTCTTC
CDR3aa: CASSFGSGGEYYNEQFF

d_gene: TRBD2
abundance: few
v_gene: TRBV14
j_gene: TRBJ2-1
len: 15
CDR3nt: TGTGCCAGCAGCCACCTAGCGGGAGGACTCAATGAGCAGTTCTTC
CDR3aa: CASSHLAGGLNEQFF

d_gene: .
abundance: few
v_gene: TRBV10-3
j_gene: TRBJ1-4
len: 15
CDR3nt: TGTGCCATCAGTGAGTCAGGGACACCCAACGAAAAACTGTTTTTT
CDR3aa: CAISESGTPNEKLFF

d_gene: .
abundance: .
v_gene: TRBV10-3
j_gene: TRBJ2-5
len: 12
CDR3nt: TGTGCCATCAGTGAGGAGAGGGAGACCCAGTACTTC
CDR3aa: CAISEERETQYF

d_gene: TRBD2
abundance: few
v_gene: TRBV7-2
j_gene: TRBJ2-7
len: 15
CDR3nt: TGTGCCAGCAGCTTCGATGTAGCGGGAGGGAGGGAGCAGTACTTC
CDR3aa: CASSFDVAGGREQYF

d_gene: .
abundance: few
v_gene: TRBV16
j_gene: TRBJ2-7
len: 14
CDR3nt: TGTGCCAGCAGTTCCACTTGGAATGCCTACGAGCAGTACTTC
CDR3aa: CASSSTWNAYEQYF

d_gene: .
abundance: .
v_gene: TRBV2
j_gene: TRBJ1-1
len: 14
CDR3nt: TGTGCCAGCAGACCCCAGGCAACGAACACTGAAGCTTTCTTT
CDR3aa: CASRPQATNTEAFF